The 32 T cell receptor beta chains in this list originate from one sample, sequenced in a study of OX40 agonist ivuxolimab in advanced cancers. Here immunoSEQ multiplex PCR was the method, and the copy in TCRdb shows in-frame clones only, minus some. The table shows about 79,000 clones, with 90% occurring only once. The sequencing here drew on CD4+ or CD8+ T cells sorted from blood, taken in a trial of the OX40 agonist ivuxolimab. The receptors derive from an adult with an advanced solid tumor such as melanoma, head and neck, liver or kidney cancer.

The chain has TRBV10-3 and TRBJ2-3; D may be TRBD2 (5 bases). V was clipped by 6 bases and J by 4 bases, with 11 bases between them. This CDR3 has 13 amino acids. The V gene's germline CDR1 is ENHRY and CDR2 SYGVKD. In DNA form, the CDR3 reads TGTGCCATCAGGTCAGGAGGCCCAGATACGCAGTATTTT. As protein: CAIRSGGPDTQYF.

The CDR3 sequence is CASSLSNTIYF. The CDR3 DNA is TGTGCCAGCAGTTTAAGTAACACCATATATTTT. This sequence joins TRBV28 and TRBJ1-3; D is unclear. V lost 2 bases to trimming and J lost 7 bases, with 3 bases between them. The CDR3 runs 11 residues. Germline V CDR1 and CDR2: MDHEN, SYDVKM.

The CDR3 loop is CASSFLLAGQETQYF. The CDR3 DNA reads TGCGCCAGCAGCTTTCTACTAGCGGGGCAAGAGACCCAGTACTTC. This chain uses TRBV5-1 with TRBJ2-5; 10 bases are a match to TRBD2. Losses at the gene ends were 2 bases for V and 2 bases for J; bases not matched to a gene: 3. The CDR3 contains 15 residues. CDR1 and CDR2 from the germline V gene are SGHRS and YFSETQ.

The chain is built from TRBV15 and TRBJ1-1, with a tentative D call TRBD1 (6 bases). Germline CDR1 and CDR2: LNHNV and YYDKDF (reference sequence). Between the trimmed V and J ends, which lost 8 bases and 0 bases, there was a span of 19 bases. This CDR3 spans 16 amino acids. The CDR3 spells CATRDGEQGLNTEAFF. The CDR3, as DNA: TGTGCCACCCGAGATGGAGAACAGGGATTGAACACTGAAGCTTTCTTT.

This chain connects TRBV11-2 to TRBJ2-2; no clear D gene. The V end lost 4 bases, the J end lost 7 bases, and 10 bases lay between the germline ends. The germline V gene encodes CDR1 SGHAT and CDR2 FQNNGV. The CDR3 sequence is 13 residues long. For the CDR3, the DNA is TGTGCCAGCAGCTCCCGGGTCGGCGGGGAGCTGTTTTTT. Encoded protein: CASSSRVGGELFF.

The V and J genes are TRBV15 and TRBJ1-1, with 8 bases identical to TRBD1. After removal of 0 bases from V and 0 bases from J, the junction contained 12 bases not matched to a gene. Germline loops: CDR1 LNHNV, CDR2 YYDKDF (reference sequence). This CDR3 has 19 residues. CDR3 region: CATSRDLVRGRAMNTEAFF. In DNA, the CDR3 is TGTGCCACCAGCAGAGACCTTGTCAGGGGGCGAGCCATGAACACTGAAGCTTTCTTT.

The CDR3 bases are TGTGCCAGCAGCGTAGATGGGGGGAGGGGTTCACCCCTCCACTTT. The encoded protein is CASSVDGGRGSPLHF. The gene calls are TRBV9 and TRBJ1-6; weak D call: TRBD1 (5 bases). Trimming removed 0 bases from V and 9 bases from J, with 13 bases in between. The V gene's germline CDR1 is SGDLS and CDR2 YYNGEE. The CDR3 contains 15 residues.

This sequence joins TRBV5-4 and TRBJ1-1; the D gene is possibly TRBD1 (6 bases). This CDR3 has 14 amino acids. V was pared by 3 bases and J by 5 bases, with 14 bases between. CDR1 SGHNT and CDR2 YYREEE come from the germline V gene (reference sequence). CDR3 DNA: TGTGCCAGCAGCTCCAACTCGGGACAAACTGAAGCTTTCTTT. Its translation is CASSSNSGQTEAFF.

The chain employs TRBV13 and TRBJ2-5; D is unresolved. Deletions cut 2 bases from V and 4 bases from J, with 11 bases between. The CDR3 length is 14 residues. CDR1 is PRHDT, CDR2 FYEKMQ, per germline (reference sequence). The CDR3 here is CASSLMRSGETQYF. DNA for the CDR3: TGTGCCAGCAGCTTAATGAGGTCGGGAGAGACCCAGTACTTC.

The gene calls are TRBV2 and TRBJ1-6; 9 nucleotides align to TRBD1. CDR3 length: 13 amino acids. Germline V CDR1 and CDR2: SNHLY, FYNNEI. The V gene end was trimmed by 8 bases and the J gene end by 9 bases; junction bases not matched to a gene: 5. In nucleotides, the CDR3 is TGTGCCAGCTATCGGGACAGGGTTTCACCCCTCCACTTT. Its protein is CASYRDRVSPLHF.

This rearrangement joins TRBV5-1 to TRBJ2-6, with D possibly being TRBD1 (7 bases). The CDR3 loop spans 16 amino acids. V lost 4 bases and J lost 2, with 13 bases in between. Germline CDR1 is SGHRS and CDR2 is YFSETQ. DNA for the CDR3: TGCGCCAGCAGCCCCAGGGGGGTCCCTGGGGCCAACGTCCTGACTTTC. Its protein product is CASSPRGVPGANVLTF.

The chain joins TRBV7-9 to TRBJ2-1, with 12 positions matching TRBD2. The V gene's germline CDR1 is SEHNR and CDR2 FQNEAQ (reference sequence). V lost 1 base to trimming and J lost 6 bases; unmatched junction nucleotides: 1. CDR3 length: 15 residues. CDR3 loop: CASSLGTSGANEQFF. The CDR3 nucleotides are TGTGCCAGCAGCTTAGGGACTAGCGGGGCCAATGAGCAGTTCTTC.

The CDR3 DNA follows: TGTGCCAGCAGCCAGACCCCCAGGAGGTGGAATGAGCAGTTCTTC. This sequence encodes CASSQTPRRWNEQFF. The J gene is TRBJ2-1, the V gene TRBV5-4, with TRBD2 as a possible D gene (5 bases). This CDR3 has 15 residues. V dropped 4 bases and J dropped 7 bases, with 18 bases sitting between them. Germline CDR1 is SGHNT and CDR2 is YYREEE (reference sequence).

This sequence joins TRBV7-9 and TRBJ1-5; D ambiguous. Trimming stripped 2 bases from V and 7 bases from J, with 12 bases between. The V gene's germline CDR1 is SEHNR and CDR2 FQNEAQ (reference sequence). The CDR3 runs to 14 residues. The CDR3 region has the DNA TGTGCCAGCAGCTTATTGGCCGAGGAGCAGCCCCAGCATTTT. Its translation: CASSLLAEEQPQHF.

The V and J genes are TRBV18 and TRBJ1-3, with D perhaps matching TRBD1 (5 bases). The ends were cut back, 3 bases at V and 3 bases at J, with 15 bases in the middle. There are 16 residues in the CDR3. The germline V gene encodes CDR1 KGHSH and CDR2 LQKENI. The CDR3 loop is CASSPEQGTFGNTIYF. CDR3 in DNA: TGTGCCAGCTCACCGGAGCAGGGTACGTTTGGAAACACCATATATTTT.

This clone was detected only a few times. In DNA form, the CDR3 reads TGTGCCAGTAGAGTTAATAATTCACCCCTCCACTTT. It yields the protein CASRVNNSPLHF. V usage is TRBV19 and J usage is TRBJ1-6; no clear D. V was cut by 6 bases and J by 5 bases, with 5 bases left in between. This CDR3 spans 12 amino acids. Germline CDR1 and CDR2: LNHDA and SQIVND (reference sequence).

The chain employs TRBV7-6 and TRBJ1-1; perhaps TRBD1 as D (6 bases). V was cut by 6 bases and J by 4 bases, with 12 bases left in between. Germline V lookup: CDR1 SGHVS, CDR2 FNYEAQ. CDR3 length: 13 residues. As DNA, the CDR3 is TGTGCCAGCAGTCGACAGGACGGCACTGAAGCTTTCTTT. As protein: CASSRQDGTEAFF.

V gene TRBV5-6 combines with J gene TRBJ1-3, with TRBD1 matching over 8 bases. The trim removed 2 bases at V and 8 bases at J, leaving 9 bases unmatched. The CDR3 extends over 15 amino acids. The germline V gene has CDR1 SGHDT and CDR2 YYEEEE. CDR3 bases: TGTGCCAGCAGCTTCGTGGACAGGGATGAGGACACCATATATTTT. It encodes CASSFVDRDEDTIYF.

Turning to this clone: At one end the junction does not follow the germline gene, possibly because of a read error. The CDR3 coding sequence is TGTGCCAGCAGTAAAGCCCAGGACAGGGACCCCTACGAGCAGTACTTC. Translating gives CASSKAQDRDPYEQYF. J is TRBJ2-7 and V is TRBV6-1, with TRBD1 matching 8 bases. Germline loops: CDR1 MNHNS, CDR2 SASEGT. This CDR3 contains 16 residues.

The rearrangement uses TRBV7-2 and TRBJ1-1, with 10 bases matching TRBD1. The ends lost 8 bases at V and 1 base at J; junction bases unmatched: 1. The CDR3 is 13 amino acids. The germline gives CDR1 SGHTA, CDR2 FQGNSA. As DNA, the CDR3 is TGTGCCAGCCGGGACAGGGGGAACACTGAAGCTTTCTTT. Its translation: CASRDRGNTEAFF. The whole variable domain, remainder taken from reference TRBV7-2 and TRBJ1-1, is GAGVSQSPSNKVTEKGKDVELRCDPISGHTALYWYRQSLGQGLEFLIYFQGNSAPDKSGLPSDRFSAERTGGSVSTLTIQRTQQEDSAVYLCASRDRGNTEAFFGQGTRLTVV.

This clone appeared once. V is TRBV11-2 and J is TRBJ2-1; perhaps TRBD1 as D (5 bases). This CDR3 has 11 amino acids. Germline lookup yields CDR1 SGHAT and CDR2 FQNNGV. Trimming pared 7 bases from V and 7 bases from J, leaving 8 bases between. This CDR3 is CASTRGNEQFF. The CDR3 DNA follows: TGTGCCAGCACAAGGGGTAATGAGCAGTTCTTC.

The rearrangement uses TRBV7-3 and TRBJ2-2; TRBD2 matches 7 bases. Germline V CDR1 and CDR2: SGHTA, FQGTGA. Trimming cost V 5 bases and J 0 bases; bases outside gene matches: 3. The CDR3 covers 15 residues. CDR3 amino acids: CASSRGLANTGELFF. DNA of the CDR3: TGTGCCAGCAGCCGAGGACTAGCGAACACCGGGGAGCTGTTTTTT.

V and J are TRBV6-1 and TRBJ2-5; D perhaps matches TRBD1 (5 bases). This CDR3 contains 12 residues. Germline CDR1 MNHNS, CDR2 SASEGT. V was shortened by 8 bases and J by 2 bases, with 9 bases between the two germline ends. The CDR3 is CASSWTQETQYF. The CDR3 coding sequence is TGTGCCAGCTCTTGGACACAAGAGACCCAGTACTTC.

The chain employs TRBV28 and TRBJ2-3; the D gene is possibly TRBD2 (5 bases). From germline, CDR1 is MDHEN and CDR2 SYDVKM. V was clipped by 6 bases and J by 3 bases, with 13 bases between them. The CDR3 consists of 14 residues. The CDR3 bases are TGTGCCAGCAGCACCGGTTCGGGGACAGATACGCAGTATTTT. Its protein is CASSTGSGTDTQYF.

The chain recombines TRBV6-5 with TRBJ1-2; 9 positions match TRBD1. The trim removed 2 bases at V and 7 bases at J, leaving 11 bases unmatched. In germline, CDR1 is MNHEY, CDR2 SVGAGI. The CDR3 is made up of 16 amino acids. The CDR3 sequence is CASSYLTTGGASGYTF. The CDR3, as DNA: TGTGCCAGCAGTTACCTGACCACAGGGGGCGCTTCTGGCTACACCTTC.

V is TRBV28 and J is TRBJ1-1, with TRBD1 as a possible D gene (5 bases). The V end lost 3 bases, the J end lost 7 bases, and 15 bases lay between the germline ends. The CDR3 totals 14 residues. CDR1 is MDHEN and CDR2 is SYDVKM in the germline V gene. CDR3 loop: CASSFGRVGGEAFF. CDR3 DNA sequence: TGTGCCAGCAGTTTTGGCAGGGTGGGTGGTGAAGCTTTCTTT.

CDR3 DNA sequence: TGTGCCAGCAGCGAAGCGGGGGGTTCCCCCAATGAGCAGTTCTTC. It codes for CASSEAGGSPNEQFF. The V and J genes are TRBV5-8 and TRBJ2-1; 9 positions match TRBD2. Germline V lookup: CDR1 SGHTS, CDR2 YDEGEE. With V trimmed by 4 bases and J by 6 bases, 8 bases remained unmatched. CDR3 length: 15 amino acids.

The rearrangement uses TRBV5-1 and TRBJ2-3, with D perhaps being TRBD1 or TRBD2 (6 bases each). Between the trimmed V and J ends, which lost 1 base and 2 bases, there was a span of 14 bases. This CDR3 comprises 16 residues. Germline CDR1 and CDR2: SGHRS and YFSETQ. This chain's CDR3 is CASSLLPGATTDTQYF. The CDR3 DNA follows: TGCGCCAGCAGCTTGCTTCCGGGGGCCACCACAGATACGCAGTATTTT. The full variable domain, rest sourced from reference TRBV5-1 and TRBJ2-3, is KAGVTQTPRYLIKTRGQQVTLSCSPISGHRSVSWYQQTPGQGLQFLFEYFSETQRNKGNFPGRFSGRQFSNSRSEMNVSTLELGDSALYLCASSLLPGATTDTQYFGPGTRLTVL.

The CDR3 region is CASSPEGGHESSYNEQFF. The CDR3 DNA is TGTGCCAGCAGCCCTGAGGGGGGGCACGAAAGCTCCTACAATGAGCAGTTCTTC. The chain employs TRBV4-2 and TRBJ2-1; perhaps TRBD2 as D (7 bases). V lost 4 bases, J lost 0 bases, and 19 bases lay in between. The CDR3 is 18 amino acids. Germline CDR1 LGHNA, CDR2 YNFKEQ.

This sequence joins TRBV11-2 and TRBJ2-6; no clear D. Germline V gene lookup returns CDR1 SGHAT and CDR2 FQNNGV. There are 15 residues in the CDR3. Trimming removed 7 bases from V and 0 bases from J, with 10 bases in between. CDR3 in amino acids: CASTSSDSGANVLTF. CDR3 DNA: TGTGCCAGCACCTCATCTGACTCTGGGGCCAACGTCCTGACTTTC. The whole variable domain, filled in from reference TRBV11-2 and TRBJ2-6, reads EAGVAQSPRYKIIEKRQSVAFWCNPISGHATLYWYQQILGQGPKLLIQFQNNGVVDDSQLPKDRFSAERLKGVDSTLKIQPAKLEDSAVYLCASTSSDSGANVLTFGAGSRLTVL.

The J gene is TRBJ1-5, the V gene TRBV19; D is perhaps TRBD1 (6 bases). There are 13 residues in the CDR3. Looked up from germline, CDR1 is LNHDA and CDR2 is SQIVND (reference sequence). V gave up 11 bases and J gave up 4 bases, with 15 bases separating them. CDR3 sequence (DNA): TGTGCCTGCTCCGGGACAACTAATCAGCCCCAGCATTTT. Protein: CACSGTTNQPQHF. The full variable domain, with the rest looked up from reference TRBV19 and TRBJ1-5, is DGGITQSPKYLFRKEGQNVTLSCEQNLNHDAMYWYRQDPGQGLRLIYYSQIVNDFQKGDIAEGYSVSREKKESFPLTVTSAQKNPTAFYLCACSGTTNQPQHFGDGTRLSIL.

The V call is TRBV6-5, the J call TRBJ1-1, with 7 bases lining up with TRBD1. CDR1 and CDR2 from the germline V gene are MNHEY and SVGAGI. The ends lost 6 bases at V and 5 bases at J; junction bases unmatched: 6. The CDR3 is 13 residues long. For the CDR3, the DNA is TGTGCCAGCAGACAGGGGCCGGAGACTGAAGCTTTCTTT. Protein: CASRQGPETEAFF.